This T cell receptor (beta chain) was sequenced for a study of T-cell memory formation after mild COVID-19. Across the whole study: TCR clustering was largely donor specific. Study-level findings and limits: Those CD4+ clones that contracted were mainly in CM and EM (CD8+ ones in EMRA). CD4+ bias marked clones expanding day 15 to 37, unlike balanced contracting clones. The pre-infection memory compartment contained some responding clones, suggesting cross-reactive memory joined.

The CDR3 runs 15 residues. CDR1 and CDR2 from the germline V gene are SGHTA and FQGNSA. Losses at the gene ends were 5 bases for V and 9 bases for J; bases not matched to a gene: 11. TCRdb analysed the 5' RACE reads with MiXCR anew, one entry per CDR3 protein. The sample yields approximately 400,000 distinct CDR3 sequences, about a sixth seen once. This clonotype was seen a handful of times. Its specificity is unknown. The sequence came from a man younger than 35 who had mild COVID-19 (a few samples of this study predate the infection). Cell type and time point are not known. The sequenced sample was PBMCs or a T cell subset sorted from them (not recorded which). The V gene is TRBV7-2, the J gene TRBJ2-3, with TRBD2 identical over 10 bases. CDR3 in DNA: TGTGCCAGCAGCCCTCAGAGCGGGGGGGCCGGGACGCAGTATTTT. It codes for CASSPQSGGAGTQYF.